This T cell receptor beta chain was sequenced for a study of T cells in Graves' hyperthyroidism and ophthalmopathy. Germline V gene sequence: CDR1 MNHEY, CDR2 SMNVEV (reference sequence). CDR3 length: 13 residues. The V end was cut by 6 bases, the J end by 0 bases, with 6 bases between. Ten or more counts support this clonotype. RNA transcripts gave rise to amplified TCR beta CDR3 regions. A first-round RT-PCR of the TCR CDR3 used the HTBI primer set. MiXCR, run by TCRdb on the multiplex PCR reads, gives a single entry per CDR3 protein. The data contain around 99,000 distinct CDR3 sequences, about a sixth of them seen just once; the ten biggest clones take up around two fifths.

V and J are TRBV27 and TRBJ1-5, with D unresolved. This clonotype originated in a woman aged 45-60 years with Graves' hyperthyroidism. The source material was blood. The CDR3 nucleotides read TGTGCCAGCAGGCGGTATAGCAATCAGCCCCAGCATTTT. Encoded protein: CASRRYSNQPQHF.